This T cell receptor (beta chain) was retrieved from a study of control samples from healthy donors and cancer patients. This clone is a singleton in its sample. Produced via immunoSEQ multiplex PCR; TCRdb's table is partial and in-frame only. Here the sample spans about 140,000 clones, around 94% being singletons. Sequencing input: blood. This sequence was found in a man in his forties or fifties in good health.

CDR3 in amino acids: CASSFKLASEQYF. Here the CDR3 DNA reads TGTGCCAGCAGTTTCAAGTTGGCCTCCGAGCAGTACTTC. The chain uses TRBV12-3 or TRBV12-4 and TRBJ2-7; D call uncertain. V was trimmed by 3 bases and J by 6 bases, leaving 12 bases between them. The CDR3 consists of 13 residues.